The TCR beta chain under discussion was sequenced for a study of somatic mutations in cytotoxic T cells in rheumatoid arthritis (dated by TCRdb to about 2017). About the full investigation: Before any treatment started and right after they were diagnosed, patients gave peripheral blood samples (30 ml EDTA). Some T-cell populations stained with V beta antibodies were sorted by flow on a FACSAria II or Sony SH800 to nearly 100% purity, with sorted V beta1+ cells additionally subjected to TCRB sequencing. To characterize clonality, the study used TCRB deep sequencing while asking whether somatic mutations are carried by expanded CD8+ T-cell clones in newly diagnosed, untreated rheumatoid arthritis. TCRB deep sequencing covered some 65 patients with rheumatoid arthritis along with under 25 healthy controls. Patient and control groups had essentially identical median ages. Study-level results and caveats: In 8 of 65 patients the largest CD8+ clone exceeded 20% of CD8+ cells, and several identical CD8+ TCRB sequences were shared between blood and synovial fluid. In patients, CD8+ clonality rose with age (Spearman r ~ 0.49), which was not the case in healthy controls. CD8+ T-cell clonality in rheumatoid arthritis patients was not significantly different from that in age-matched healthy controls. The slight TRBV07 underrepresentation in patients was not adjusted for multiple comparisons. The antigen targets of the expanded CD8+ clones were unknown, and absence from virus-specific databases did not rule out viral specificity.

Flow cytometry confirmed the purity of CD4+ and CD8+ cells that had been isolated by positive magnetic bead selection on an AutoMACS. Initial screening for clonal expansions relied on flow cytometry with a TCR V beta antibody panel, after which sorted CD8+ fractions underwent TCRB deep sequencing for characterization. Peripheral blood mononuclear cells were obtained using density gradient separation with Ficoll-Paque PLUS. Using Nucleospin Tissue or Tissue XS kits, DNA was extracted from CD4-enriched, CD8-enriched or PBMC samples, with quantification by a Qubit 2.0 fluorometer. Concerning this clone: Its antigen is unknown. One base away there is no much larger clone; base qualities are not given.

Sequencing of TCRB CDR3 was done on genomic DNA with the immunoSEQ assay. The original methods were these. Published virus-specific TCRB sequences were compared with patient CD8+ clones larger than 1%, and only a few matches were found. Only productive TCRB rearrangements were included in the analyses. Clonality was calculated as a Shannon entropy-based productive clonality index, and a clone was defined by a unique TCRB CDR3 sequence. Repertoire overlap for a pair of samples was computed from each clone's template counts relative to total templates per sample. V-gene usage from TCRB sequencing and V-gene usage measured by flow cytometry were correlated (Spearman r of 0.61). Here the immuneACCESS table is served through TCRdb, limited to in-frame sequences with V and J called. Missing clones are a known gap in these copies; in checked studies unresolved V genes cover under half, and the rest lacks a known reason. D and trimming were read from the DNA, whereas the V and J calls and clone size are those reported in that table. Present in this sample are 15,000 to 20,000 clones, approximately 80% of which were seen just once. Over 11% of the sample is held by the ten biggest clonotypes.

The CDR3 measures 17 amino acids from cysteine to phenylalanine. The sequence is cut down to CDR3 DNA, 51 bases in frame from base 1. The trim is 1 base for V and 1 base for J, with a gap of 16 bases between the germline ends. CDR1 and CDR2 (SGHVS, FNYEAQ) derive from the germline V gene. The chain links TRBV7-6 with TRBJ1-1, with a tentative D gene TRBD1 over 6 matching bases. Input material: CD8+ T cells sorted from blood. The sequence was obtained from an adult with rheumatoid arthritis. This receptor carries the CDR3 CASSLGLRGGANTEAFF. The DNA is as follows: TGTGCCAGCAGCTTAGGGTTAAGGGGGGGCGCGAACACTGAAGCTTTCTTT.